The sequence of this T cell receptor beta chain was determined in a study of blood T cell repertoires in COVID-19. Background on the study: The United States, Italy and Spain provided the acute and convalescent COVID-19 samples.

This clone was observed a handful of times. The assay was immunoSEQ multiplex PCR, and TCRdb's table has in-frame clones only and misses some. The sample records approximately 220,000 clones, roughly 84% being singletons. The trim removed 1 base at V and 5 bases at J, leaving 6 bases unmatched. There are 16 residues in the CDR3. Germline assignment: CDR1 SGHVS and CDR2 FQNEAQ. The age range of participants was 18 to 89 years, with residence in some 25 US areas. The chain carries TRBV7-8 and TRBJ2-5, with 11 bases identical to TRBD2. The sequence came from a middle-aged woman who had recovered from COVID-19. Sequencing used PBMCs or T cells enriched from blood (not recorded which). CDR3 loop: CASSLVVAGGPETQYF. CDR3 in DNA: TGTGCCAGCAGCTTAGTGGTAGCGGGAGGGCCGGAGACCCAGTACTTC.